This entry describes one TCR beta chain. This entry comes from a study of OX40 agonist ivuxolimab in advanced cancers. Repertoires were generated with immunoSEQ multiplex PCR, while TCRdb's copy carries only in-frame clones and drops some. The table includes 70,000 or so clones, about 92% detected once. This CDR3 is built from 15 residues. V shed 2 bases and J 4 bases; nucleotides not matched to a gene: 2. Germline CDR1 and CDR2: MNHNS and SASEGT. The clonotype comes from an adult with an advanced solid tumor such as melanoma, head and neck, liver or kidney cancer. The sequences come from CD4+ or CD8+ T cells sorted from blood, collected in a trial of the OX40 agonist ivuxolimab. The rearrangement joins TRBV6-1 to TRBJ1-3, with 10 bases matching TRBD1. In nucleotides, the CDR3 is TGTGCCAGCAGTGAATGGACAGGGGGAGGAAACACCATATATTTT. It translates to CASSEWTGGGNTIYF.